The text below deals with one T cell receptor beta chain. The antigen it binds to is not known. The sample holds no much larger clone one base away, and base qualities are not on file. This specimen belongs to a study of cytomegalovirus exposure and HLA in healthy donors (dated by TCRdb to about 2017). Describing the broader study: An earlier analysis of roughly 500 of the donors reported around 280 Gb of sequence data and 117 million unique TCR beta sequences obtained from some 170 million T cells. Approximately 310 gigabases of sequencing data and some 85 million unique TCR sequences were included in an early release covering about 620 HLA-typed donors. In an earlier analysis of about 590 of the donors, high-throughput TCR beta sequencing was used to judge whether each TCR beta V gene segment behaved as functional or pseudogenic. A later genetic analysis took genome-wide SNP genotypes for about three fifths of the 666 donors and used that subset as a discovery cohort. Donor age, sex, ethnicity and CMV serostatus were compiled together with the repertoire data. All discovery cohort repertoires had been generated on a single sequencing platform. Because of strong linkage in the cohort, 4 to 6 DR-DQ haplotypes were treated as single units for association and clustering. The study profiled the T cell repertoires of hundreds of subjects by immunosequencing and related them to cytomegalovirus serostatus. Across under 500 genotyped donors of the cohort, an average of approximately 240,000 unique TCR beta nucleotide sequences per donor were sequenced, and 15% to 20% of those sequences were non-productive. The number of typed donors differed by locus: roughly 620-630 for A, B, C, DRB1 and DQB1; 522 for DQA1; 606 for DPA1; and around 450 for DPB1. The aim of the study was to test whether cataloging public T cell receptors could identify signatures of past pathogen exposure. To predict cytomegalovirus infection status, the study brought together high-throughput TCR immunosequencing, statistical association of individual TCRs with disease status, and machine learning. Rather than drawing on any new phenotypic data, the later analysis identified candidate immune exposures from TCR beta sequences and the way those sequences occurred across donors. Along with the roughly 670-subject first cohort, a separate validation cohort of over a hundred different subjects was used. In a later analysis, previously published TCR beta repertoires from 550 to 700 donors were re-analyzed and high-resolution HLA genotyping was added so that TCR occurrence patterns could be studied. HLA typing included class I and class II loci at four-digit resolution. Of the roughly 400 genotyped donors, over 80% were placed in the genetic ancestry cluster associated with self-reported Caucasian donors.

The cohort comprised 710 or so healthy bone marrow donors. All cohort members were sampled while nominally healthy, although unrecorded immune exposures were likely present. The donor was CMV seronegative and was included in the group of a few hundred seronegative cohort members. A peripheral blood sample was collected from each donor, and TCR beta sequencing was performed on peripheral blood mononuclear cells. Genomic DNA extraction from the blood cell samples was performed with the Qiagen DNeasy Blood Extraction Kit. Summary of the overall study and its limitations: The presence/absence analyses assumed that sequencing depth was roughly uniform across donors, and that assumption may not be true. In a later analysis, the rate of TCR association differed among HLA loci, with DRB1 alleles having the most associated TCRs and HLA-C alleles having the fewest. Because HLA typing was missing for some donors at each locus, association tests included only the typed subset. A cluster of highly shared sequence variants was judged likely to represent a technical artifact of the sequencing pipeline. In an earlier analysis of more than 450 of the donors, most TCR beta V segments were observed in productive rearrangements about 87% or about 30% of the time, broadly matching IMGT annotations. It was suggested by the authors that the approach could potentially be generalized to other disease states and immunological phenotypes. Specific HLA alleles were associated with 15,000 to 20,000 TCR beta sequences at a false discovery rate of 0.05 in a later analysis. V-gene and J-gene trimming of TCR beta chains was associated with a missense DCLRE1C variant in a later genetic analysis, and the association was replicated in an independent cohort. According to a later genetic analysis, donors in an Asian-associated ancestry cluster had fewer N-insertions in productive TCRs than the roughly 660-donor mean. In vitro tests confirmed that a few of the cytomegalovirus-associated TCR beta chains recognize cytomegalovirus antigens. Several of the top co-occurrence clusters appeared to be linked to parvovirus B19, influenza, CMV and Epstein-Barr virus, according to a later analysis. Because counts were too low, seventeen rarely observed V segments, including chromosome 9 orphons, were excluded from the earlier analysis of roughly 580 of the donors. In both the original and validation cohorts, the classifier was reported to diagnose cytomegalovirus status with high specificity and sensitivity. Most TCR sequences were seen in very few donors, while some public TCRs were found in many individuals. A later analysis found that most CMV-associated TCR beta chains appeared HLA-restricted, with HLA associations seemingly driven largely by CMV exposure. Correlated functional status among segregating V segments might reflect linkage disequilibrium, but an unknown experimental factor could not be ruled out. CMV serostatus was the only immune exposure information available for the cohort. Some IMGT-functional V segments, including TRBV6-2 and TRBV6-3, could not be distinguished by the 87-base-pair reads and were therefore excluded. Compared with equally common non-associated chains, HLA-associated TCR beta chains in a later analysis were more clonally expanded and had lower generation probabilities. Strong co-occurrence of HLA alleles, especially DR and DQ, made assigning TCR associations to individual alleles difficult. A further reported finding was that TCR beta sequences accurately predicted the HLA-A and HLA-B alleles for most subjects in the first cohort. This cohort had only TCR beta chains sequenced, and the lack of alpha or paired-chain data limited which features could be detected. The study gave a list of about 170 TCR beta chains associated with cytomegalovirus.

V loses 2 bases, J loses 4 bases, and the germline ends lie 12 bases apart. Per the germline V gene (reference sequence), LNHDA is the CDR1 and SQIVND is the CDR2. The cysteine opens and the phenylalanine closes a CDR3 of 14 amino acids. The CDR3 DNA has 42 bases and is translated from base 1. Receptor amplification or capture employed the immunoSEQ multiplex PCR assay. The multiplex PCR relied on a mix of 60 forward primers for TCR Vbeta segments and 13 reverse primers for TCR Jbeta segments. Amplification of the CDR3 region of rearranged TCR beta genes was performed with a multiplex PCR assay on genomic DNA. The amplified TCR beta libraries were sequenced on the Illumina HiSeq System as 87-base-pair reads. Concerning the study's data processing: A later analysis tallied about 77 million unique TCR beta chains across the approximately 670 repertoires, and approximately 9.9 million of those chains were shared by two or more donors. A nearest-neighbor algorithm error-corrected the raw reads and collapsed the reads into unique sequences, merging closely related sequences to remove PCR and sequencing errors. To assign V, D and J gene segments, CDR3 sequences were aligned to IMGT reference sequences. For a sequence to be retained, a match of at least six nucleotides to both a V gene segment and a J gene segment was required. A rearrangement was called productive if the CDR3 had no stop codons and remained in frame with V and J, and every other rearrangement was called non-productive. CDR3 was defined by IMGT convention, running from the second conserved V-encoded cysteine to the conserved J-encoded phenylalanine. In an earlier analysis of more than 550 of the donors, sequences lacking an unambiguous match to a single V gene segment were excluded. In an earlier analysis of roughly 500 of the donors, V segments were called functional above 56.7% productive rearrangements and were called segregating when the between-donor standard deviation exceeded 5%. A statistical classification framework was developed to diagnose cytomegalovirus status using the catalog of TCR beta chain sequences. In a later analysis, V and J genes were assigned by comparing TCR nucleotide sequences against IMGT/GENE-DB human TR gene sequences. The TCRdist pipeline was used in a later analysis to assign CDR3 sequences and most-parsimonious VDJ recombination scenarios. A later analysis defined each TCR beta chain by its CDR3 amino acid sequence plus V-gene family, and excluded reads lacking a unique V-gene family. As a way to deal with suspected cross-contamination and a sequencing artifact, a later analysis dropped approximately 570 nucleotide sequences that were highly shared and had low generation probability. A later analysis calculated a clonal expansion index for each public chain from normalized within-repertoire ranks of inferred template counts. In a later analysis, generation probabilities were computed with a VDJ recombination model fitted to out-of-frame rearrangements, and the resulting probabilities were checked against IGoR. Hypergeometric tests were used in a later analysis to score TCR-TCR, TCR-HLA and TCR-CMV co-occurrence, with a repertoire-size bias correction applied to the TCR pairs. To estimate false discovery rates, a later analysis permuted the HLA or CMV assignments 20 times. In a later analysis, co-occurring TCRs were grouped using DBSCAN, and TCRdist sequence similarity was added for clustering within HLA-allele-positive subsets. Repertoires with fewer than 30,000 or more than 120,000 public chains were left out of co-occurrence clustering, as were about 5 repertoires with anomalous nucleotide sharing. The table was pulled from immuneACCESS by TCRdb, which kept in-frame rearrangements only. Such tables lose some clones; where checked, under half of the loss comes from unresolved V genes, and the rest has no known cause. Clone size and the V and J calls come from that table; the DNA yielded D and trimming. This sample lists around 150,000 clones; 70% to 80% were detected once. The ten largest clones capture more than 1.2% of the sample.

The TCR originated in a man between 60 and 75 years old in good health and CMV-seronegative. The V and J segments used are TRBV19 and TRBJ2-7; the D gene cannot be named for sure. Source material: PBMCs. The DNA sequence is TGTGCCAGTAGTATAACGGTCGCGCGGTACGAGCAGTACTTC. This is translated as CASSITVARYEQYF.